The 8 T cell receptor beta chains below come from one sample, sequenced in a study of cytomegalovirus exposure and HLA in healthy donors. Use of 60 Vbeta and 13 Jbeta primers characterized the PCR. Only in-frame clones appear in the TCRdb table, and some are missing; sequencing was by immunoSEQ multiplex PCR. The table records about 130,000 clones, 65% to 90% of them present only once. The sequenced sample was PBMCs. These receptors were collected from a man in his late teens or twenties in good health and CMV-seronegative.

This chain joins TRBV9 and TRBJ2-2; 7 nucleotides agree with TRBD2. Germline V gene data show CDR1 as SGDLS and CDR2 as YYNGEE. This CDR3 contains 16 residues. V lost 0 bases and J lost 0; bases outside the gene matches: 2. CDR3 sequence: CASSVAGGPNTGELFF. CDR3 DNA sequence: TGTGCCAGCAGCGTAGCGGGGGGACCGAACACCGGGGAGCTGTTTTTT.

The rearrangement links TRBV5-1 to TRBJ2-7; 7 nucleotides line up with TRBD1. Germline CDR1 is SGHRS and CDR2 is YFSETQ. This CDR3 has 13 amino acids. Germline trimming cut 1 base from V and 4 bases from J; bases unmatched to any gene: 2. The DNA for the CDR3 is TGCGCCAGCAGCTTGAGGGACAGATACGAGCAGTACTTC. Translation gives CASSLRDRYEQYF.

The chain has TRBV18 and TRBJ1-1; 10 nucleotides match TRBD1. This CDR3 is 16 amino acids long. The trim removed 3 bases at V and 6 bases at J, leaving 10 bases unmatched. Germline V gene lookup returns CDR1 KGHSH and CDR2 LQKENI. In nucleotides, the CDR3 is TGTGCCAGCTCACCCTCCGGGACAGGGGTCGTCGCTGAAGCTTTCTTT. As protein: CASSPSGTGVVAEAFF.

The chain combines TRBV4-1 with TRBJ1-5; unclear D gene. Germline-derived CDR1 and CDR2 are MGHRA and YSYEKL. The V end was cut by 4 bases, the J end by 4 bases, with 14 bases between. The CDR3 is 15 residues long. In nucleotides, the CDR3 is TGCGCCAGCAGCCCAGATGACTTGCTGAATCAGCCCCAGCATTTT. The encoded protein is CASSPDDLLNQPQHF.

This chain uses TRBV7-2 with TRBJ1-5; possible D gene TRBD1, 6 bases. V shed 5 bases and J shed 5 bases, with 10 bases lying between them. This CDR3 has 13 residues. Per germline, CDR1 SGHTA and CDR2 FQGNSA. The CDR3 DNA reads as TGTGCCAGCAGCCTATCAGGGGATCAGCCCCAGCATTTT. Translating it yields CASSLSGDQPQHF.

V is TRBV7-9 and J is TRBJ2-1; perhaps TRBD1 as D (6 bases). Trimming pared 5 bases from V and 0 bases from J, leaving 14 bases between. The CDR3 runs to 16 residues. CDR1 and CDR2 (germline): SEHNR, FQNEAQ (reference sequence). This chain's CDR3 is CASSGAQGASYNEQFF. The CDR3 DNA reads as TGTGCCAGCAGCGGAGCACAGGGCGCCTCCTACAATGAGCAGTTCTTC.

The chain joins TRBV18 to TRBJ1-2; D might be TRBD1 (6 bases). This CDR3 region has 13 residues. Germline-derived CDR1 and CDR2 are KGHSH and LQKENI. The V end was cut by 6 bases, the J end by 3 bases, with 11 bases between. CDR3 loop: CASSTRTDYGYTF. The CDR3 DNA is TGTGCCAGCTCGACAAGGACAGACTATGGCTACACCTTC.

The chain is built from TRBV5-1 and TRBJ2-2, with TRBD2 matching over 7 bases. The CDR3 length is 14 residues. Germline V gives CDR1 SGHRS, CDR2 YFSETQ. Trimming at V came to 1 base and at J to 4 bases, leaving 1 base not matched to a gene. The CDR3 region is CASSLPSGTGELFF. The CDR3 coding sequence is TGCGCCAGCAGCTTGCCTAGCGGCACCGGGGAGCTGTTTTTT.